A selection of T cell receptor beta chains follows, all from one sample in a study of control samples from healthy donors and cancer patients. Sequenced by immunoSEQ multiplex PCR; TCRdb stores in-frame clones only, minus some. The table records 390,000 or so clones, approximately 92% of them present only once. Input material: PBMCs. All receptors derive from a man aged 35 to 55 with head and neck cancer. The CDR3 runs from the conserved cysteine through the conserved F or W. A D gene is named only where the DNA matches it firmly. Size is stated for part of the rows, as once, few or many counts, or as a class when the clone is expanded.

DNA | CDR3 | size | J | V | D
TGTGCCAGCAGTTACCAGGGGCCCGTACGCGAAAAACTGTTTTTT | CASSYQGPVREKLFF | few | TRBJ1-4 | TRBV6-6 | .
TGTGCCAGCAGTTTAGGGCTAGCGGGGGAACAAGAGACCCAGTACTTC | CASSLGLAGEQETQYF | few | TRBJ2-5 | TRBV28 | TRBD2
TGTGCCAGTAGACCCGGGACACATAGCAATCAGCCCCAGCATTTT | CASRPGTHSNQPQHF | few | TRBJ1-5 | TRBV19 | .
TGTGCCAGCAGTCTAGTCCCGGGCTACCCTCTCCACTTT | CASSLVPGYPLHF | . | TRBJ1-6 | TRBV12-3/TRBV12-4 | .
TGCGCCAGCATCAATCAGCGGGACCGCCACTGGGGAAGCTCCTACGAGCAGTACTTC | CASINQRDRHWGSSYEQYF | once | TRBJ2-7 | TRBV10-1 | TRBD2
TGTGCCAGCAGCGTAGCAGGGGATTTGGGTTACGAGCAGTACTTC | CASSVAGDLGYEQYF | . | TRBJ2-7 | TRBV9 | .
TGCAGTGCGGAGTTCACAGATACGCAGTATTTT | CSAEFTDTQYF | . | TRBJ2-3 | TRBV20-1 | .
TGTGCCAGCAGCCCGGACAGGGGTGGCCAGCCCCAGCATTTT | CASSPDRGGQPQHF | . | TRBJ1-5 | TRBV6-5 | TRBD1
TGTGCCAGTCATAGGACCGGTAGCTCTGGAAACACCATATATTTT | CASHRTGSSGNTIYF | once | TRBJ1-3 | TRBV2 | .
TGTGCCAGCAGTGACAGTAGCACTAATGAAAAACTGTTTTTT | CASSDSSTNEKLFF | . | TRBJ1-4 | TRBV6-4 | .
TGTGCCAGCAACCCTCAGGGGGGTTCCTTCGAGCAGTACTTC | CASNPQGGSFEQYF | . | TRBJ2-7 | TRBV28 | .
TGTGCCAGCAGCTCCGTCCCAGGATATACGCAGTATTTT | CASSSVPGYTQYF | . | TRBJ2-3 | TRBV7-3 | .
TGTGCCAGCTCAGCCCAGAACACTGAAGCTTTCTTT | CASSAQNTEAFF | . | TRBJ1-1 | TRBV18 | .
TGTGCCAGCACCCAATCTAAAGGGGGCTACACCTTC | CASTQSKGGYTF | . | TRBJ1-2 | TRBV12-3/TRBV12-4 | .
TGTGCCAGCAGCTCCGGTAATAGGGGCGACGAGCAGTACTTC | CASSSGNRGDEQYF | . | TRBJ2-7 | TRBV11-3 | .
TGTGCCAGCAGTGATACAGGGGGGGAGCGGCCCCAGCATTTT | CASSDTGGERPQHF | . | TRBJ1-5 | TRBV6-1 | TRBD1
TGTGCCAGCGGCCCAGAGATGGGGAGCAATCAGCCCCAGCATTTT | CASGPEMGSNQPQHF | . | TRBJ1-5 | TRBV5-5 | .
TGTGCCAGCAGCGTAGTAGAGGGGAGCGAGCAGTACTTC | CASSVVEGSEQYF | once | TRBJ2-7 | TRBV9 | .
TGTGCCAGCAGCGTAGCCGCGGGAAACGAGCAGTACTTC | CASSVAAGNEQYF | once | TRBJ2-7 | TRBV9 | .
TGTGCCAGCAGCCCTGGATATGACGAGCAGTACTTC | CASSPGYDEQYF | . | TRBJ2-7 | TRBV12-3/TRBV12-4 | .
TGTGCCAGCAGCCAGGACAGGAAAGATACGCAGTATTTT | CASSQDRKDTQYF | . | TRBJ2-3 | TRBV14 | TRBD1
TGTGCCAGCAGCCAAGCGTGGACCGGGGAGCTGTTTTTT | CASSQAWTGELFF | . | TRBJ2-2 | TRBV14 | .
TGTGCCAGCAGCTTCGGGACTAGAGCGTTGTCGGGACAACAGTTCTTC | CASSFGTRALSGQQFF | . | TRBJ2-1 | TRBV13 | TRBD2
TGTGCCAGCAGCCTGACCGAGAGCACTGAAGCTTTCTTT | CASSLTESTEAFF | . | TRBJ1-1 | TRBV9 | .
TGTGCCAGCAGCATCGACAGGGTTTACGAGCAGTACTTC | CASSIDRVYEQYF | . | TRBJ2-7 | TRBV7-9 | TRBD1
TGCGCCAGCAGCCGAGACAGGGGTTTCACTGAAGCTTTCTTT | CASSRDRGFTEAFF | . | TRBJ1-1 | TRBV4-3 | TRBD1
TGTGCCAGCAGCCCCCCTAGCGGGAGGGGGAGTGAGCAGTTCTTC | CASSPPSGRGSEQFF | . | TRBJ2-1 | TRBV3-1/TRBV3-2 | TRBD2
TGTGCCAGCAGGACGACCGGGACAGGGAAGGTCGAGCAGTACTTC | CASRTTGTGKVEQYF | . | TRBJ2-7 | TRBV6-5 | TRBD1
TGTGCCAGCAGCTTATATGCAGGAAGCAATCAGCCCCAGCATTTT | CASSLYAGSNQPQHF | . | TRBJ1-5 | TRBV7-6 | .
TGTGCCAGTAGAGACCCAAGTATGAACACTGAAGCTTTCTTT | CASRDPSMNTEAFF | . | TRBJ1-1 | TRBV19 | .
TGTGCCAGCACCCGGGGCGGTTCCTATAATTCACCCCTCCACTTT | CASTRGGSYNSPLHF | . | TRBJ1-6 | TRBV9 | .
TGTGCCAGCAGCCTCTACAATGAGCAGTTCTTC | CASSLYNEQFF | . | TRBJ2-1 | TRBV3-1/TRBV3-2 | .
TGTGCCAGCATCGAAAGGGACCGATTAGCCAAAAACATTCAGTACTTC | CASIERDRLAKNIQYF | once | TRBJ2-4 | TRBV28 | .